The present TCR beta chain was sequenced within a study of T-cell reconstitution after alpha-beta-depleted transplantation in children. This CDR3 is 15 amino acids long. Germline lookup yields CDR1 SGHTA and CDR2 FQGNSA. V was trimmed by 5 bases and J by 3 bases, leaving 14 bases between them. Preparation of the TCRbeta library involved a method that used unique molecular identifiers. TCRdb analysed the PCR reads with MiXCR anew, one entry per CDR3 protein. This table has roughly 300,000 distinct CDR3 sequences, over 9% appearing once. This clonotype was seen only a few times. The source was PBMCs from the stem cell graft donor, collected from the stem cell graft. This sequence originates from a human donor who donated a stem cell graft to a child with acute lymphoblastic leukemia. The chain uses TRBV7-2 and TRBJ1-5; unclear D gene. CDR3 amino acids: CASSPYSGDNQPQHF. The CDR3 DNA sequence: TGTGCCAGCAGCCCCTATTCCGGGGACAATCAGCCCCAGCATTTT.